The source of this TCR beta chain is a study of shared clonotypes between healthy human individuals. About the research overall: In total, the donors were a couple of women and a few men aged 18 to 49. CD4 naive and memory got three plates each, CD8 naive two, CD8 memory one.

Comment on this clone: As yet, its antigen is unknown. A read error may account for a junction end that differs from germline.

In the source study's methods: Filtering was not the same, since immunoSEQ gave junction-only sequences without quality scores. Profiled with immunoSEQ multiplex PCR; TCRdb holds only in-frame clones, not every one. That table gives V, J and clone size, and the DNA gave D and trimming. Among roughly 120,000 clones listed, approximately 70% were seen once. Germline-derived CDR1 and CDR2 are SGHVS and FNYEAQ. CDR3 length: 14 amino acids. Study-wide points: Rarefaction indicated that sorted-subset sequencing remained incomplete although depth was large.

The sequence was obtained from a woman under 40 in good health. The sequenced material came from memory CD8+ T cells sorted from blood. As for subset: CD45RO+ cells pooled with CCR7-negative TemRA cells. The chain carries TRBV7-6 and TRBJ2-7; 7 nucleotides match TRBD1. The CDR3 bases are TGTGCCAGCAGCCCGGGGACAGTCGCGTACGGGCAGTACTTC. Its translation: CASSPGTVAYGQYF. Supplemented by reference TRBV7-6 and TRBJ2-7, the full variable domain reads GAGVSQSPRYKVTKRGQDVALRCDPISGHVSLYWYRQALGQGPEFLTYFNYEAQQDKSGLPNDRFSAERPEGSISTLTIQRTEQRDSAMYRCASSPGTVAYGQYFGPGTRLTVT.